A selection of T cell receptor beta chains follows, all from one sample in a study of cytomegalovirus exposure and HLA in healthy donors. Sequenced by immunoSEQ multiplex PCR; TCRdb stores in-frame clones only, minus some. The sample contains fewer than 200,000 clones, 79% of which appear only once. The sample was PBMCs. These receptors were taken from a middle-aged man in good health and CMV-seronegative. The CDR3 runs from the conserved cysteine through the conserved F or W. D genes are given only for firm matches. Part of the rows lack a size; the others show once, few, many or a class for expanded clones.

>TRBV5-1|TRBJ2-3|NA|NA
CASSLGQHTDTQYF
TGCGCCAGCAGCTTGGGACAGCACACAGATACGCAGTATTTT
>TRBV7-2|TRBJ2-1|TRBD2|NA
CASSPLGLAEEQFF
TGTGCCAGCAGCCCATTGGGACTAGCAGAGGAGCAGTTCTTC
>TRBV6-5|TRBJ2-7|TRBD1|few
CASRLGTAYEQYF
TGTGCCAGCAGACTCGGGACAGCCTACGAGCAGTACTTC
>TRBV28|TRBJ1-2|NA|NA
CASSTRDSGYGYTF
TGTGCCAGCAGCACCCGGGACTCCGGGTATGGCTACACCTTC
>TRBV6-5|TRBJ2-6|TRBD2|NA
CASRPRGAGANVLTF
TGTGCCAGCAGGCCTCGGGGGGCTGGGGCCAACGTCCTGACTTTC
>TRBV7-8|TRBJ2-1|NA|few
CASSLELVGEQFF
TGTGCCAGCAGCTTAGAGTTAGTCGGTGAGCAGTTCTTC
>TRBV9|TRBJ2-3|TRBD2|once
CASSVGLAGGNGDTQYF
TGTGCCAGCAGCGTAGGATTGGCGGGAGGAAACGGAGATACGCAGTATTTT
>TRBV10-3|TRBJ1-6|TRBD1|NA
CAISERDSDSPLHF
TGTGCCATCAGTGAACGGGACAGCGATTCACCCCTCCACTTT
>TRBV6-4|TRBJ2-7|NA|many
CATTPLGHPSSYEQYF
TGTGCCACCACTCCACTGGGACATCCGAGCTCCTACGAGCAGTACTTC
>TRBV15|TRBJ2-7|NA|NA
CATSRDLRYEQYF
TGCGCCACCAGCAGAGATCTCCGCTACGAGCAGTACTTC